This entry concerns a single TCR beta chain. Its antigen is not identified. These data originate in a study of cytomegalovirus exposure and HLA in healthy donors. General study points: Rare TCR sequences dominated, though some public TCRs recurred in many donors. Earlier analysis yielded a pattern in which most TCR beta V segments were productive about 87% or about 30% of the time.

PCR involved 60 Vbeta and 13 Jbeta primers. TCRdb keeps only in-frame clones here, not all; method: immunoSEQ multiplex PCR. Of roughly 150,000 clones listed, about 75% are singletons. The germline CDR1 and CDR2 sequences are SGHTA and FQGNSA. The length of the CDR3 is 14 residues. Trimming at V came to 2 bases and at J to 5 bases, leaving 5 bases not matched to a gene. Sample: PBMCs. The rearrangement joins TRBV7-2 to TRBJ1-1; 7 positions match TRBD1. This clonotype was obtained from a male donor in good health and CMV-seronegative. This CDR3 is CASSLTGVLTEAFF. The CDR3 DNA sequence: TGTGCCAGCAGCTTAACAGGGGTTTTGACTGAAGCTTTCTTT.